One and the same sample provided the 15 T cell receptor beta chains below, sequenced in a study of T-cell reconstitution after alpha-beta-depleted transplantation in children. During its preparation, the TCRbeta library received unique molecular identifiers. TCRdb recomputed calls from the PCR reads with MiXCR, one row per CDR3 protein. This table holds about 610,000 distinct CDR3 sequences, 10% found once. The sequencing here drew on PBMCs from the stem cell graft donor, taken from the stem cell graft. These receptors were obtained from a human donor who donated a stem cell graft to a child with acute myeloid leukemia.

This clonotype has a count of ten or more. CDR3 protein: CSVEQGSYEQYF. The CDR3 DNA sequence: TGCAGCGTTGAACAGGGCTCCTACGAGCAGTACTTC. The chain is built from TRBV29-1 and TRBJ2-7, with D tentatively TRBD1 (5 bases). The CDR3 runs to 12 residues. Germline V gene sequence: CDR1 SQVTM, CDR2 ANQGSEA. The V and J ends lost 2 bases and 0 bases respectively, with 5 bases between them.

This sequence joins TRBV29-1 and TRBJ2-4; D uncertain. This CDR3 has 11 amino acids. Germline values: CDR1 SQVTM, CDR2 ANQGSEA. The V end lost 8 bases, the J end lost 3 bases, and 8 bases lay between the germline ends. The DNA for the CDR3 is TGCAGCCTGACCTACAAAAACATTCAGTACTTC. It is translated as CSLTYKNIQYF.

A note on this clonotype: A much more abundant neighbour one base away suggests this may be a read error. As the CDR3 is not closed by the conserved phenylalanine or tryptophan, this likely results from a read error. This rearrangement joins TRBV20-1 to TRBJ2-4; 11 nucleotides line up with TRBD2. Trimming removed 6 bases from V and 13 bases from J; junction bases left unmatched: 11. The germline gives CDR1 DFQATT, CDR2 SNEGSKA (reference sequence). The CDR3 covers 13 residues. The CDR3 sequence is CSAPGLAEALQYI. The CDR3 DNA sequence: TGCAGTGCCCCGGGACTAGCGGAGGCGCTCCAGTACATC.

The genes are TRBV4-2 and TRBJ2-7; D not certain. Deletions cut 1 base from V and 1 base from J, with 8 bases between. CDR1 is LGHNA, CDR2 YNFKEQ, per germline. The CDR3 has 14 amino acids. In nucleotides, the CDR3 is TGTGCCAGCAGCCAAGGAAGGGTATCCTACGAGCAGTACTTC. Its protein is CASSQGRVSYEQYF.

This clonotype has only a few counts. The chain carries TRBV19 and TRBJ2-1; D may be TRBD1 (6 bases). The V end was cut by 3 bases, the J end by 4 bases, with 16 bases between. The CDR3 runs 16 residues. CDR1 and CDR2 from the germline V gene are LNHDA and SQIVND (reference sequence). In DNA, the CDR3 is TGTGCCAGTAGTATCTTCCAGGGGATTATTTACAATGAGCAGTTCTTC. It specifies CASSIFQGIIYNEQFF.

V is TRBV20-1 and J is TRBJ2-1; D is uncertain. There are 16 residues in the CDR3. V lost 1 base and J 0 bases, leaving 13 bases between the germline ends. Per the germline V gene, CDR1 is DFQATT and CDR2 is SNEGSKA (reference sequence). The CDR3 coding sequence is TGCAGTGCTAGAGTTCCGGTTGCAAGCTCCTACAATGAGCAGTTCTTC. It codes for CSARVPVASSYNEQFF.

This clonotype has only a few counts. The chain links TRBV15 to TRBJ2-3; 7 bases agree with TRBD1. From germline, CDR1 is LNHNV and CDR2 YYDKDF (reference sequence). V was pared by 5 bases and J by 0 bases, with 8 bases of the junction left unmatched. The CDR3 has 16 residues. Written as DNA, the CDR3 is TGTGCCACCAGCCCGGGGACAGACTCTAGCACAGATACGCAGTATTTT. It yields the protein CATSPGTDSSTDTQYF.

V and J are TRBV28 and TRBJ1-5; TRBD1 agrees at 7 bases. CDR1 is MDHEN and CDR2 is SYDVKM in the germline V gene. CDR3 length equals 12 residues. The ends lost 6 bases at V and 9 bases at J; junction bases unmatched: 5. In DNA form, the CDR3 reads TGTGCCAGCAGCAGGGGGTTGGGGCCCCAGCATTTT. Protein sequence: CASSRGLGPQHF.

This clonotype was seen at least ten times. The V call is TRBV29-1, the J call TRBJ1-1; D is perhaps TRBD1 (5 bases). V lost 8 bases to trimming and J lost 4 bases, with 17 bases between them. The V gene's germline CDR1 is SQVTM and CDR2 ANQGSEA. The CDR3 is made up of 13 amino acids. CDR3 DNA sequence: TGCAGCCCAGAAATGGCAGGGCTCACTGAAGCTTTCTTT. It yields the protein CSPEMAGLTEAFF.

This clonotype was seen ten or more times. The chain combines TRBV6-2 or TRBV6-3 with TRBJ2-2; D is perhaps TRBD1 (6 bases). CDR1 is MNHEY, CDR2 SVGEGT, per germline. Trimming took 4 bases from V and 0 from J, leaving 9 bases between them. CDR3 length: 15 amino acids. This CDR3 reads CASSSDSPNTGELFF. For the CDR3, the DNA is TGTGCCAGCAGTTCGGACAGTCCGAACACCGGGGAGCTGTTTTTT.

This clonotype was seen many times. This chain uses TRBV5-6 with TRBJ2-3, with TRBD1 as a possible D gene (6 bases). The V gene's germline CDR1 is SGHDT and CDR2 YYEEEE. Trimming took off 3 bases at V and 1 base at J, with 9 bases between the two ends. The CDR3 covers 14 residues. CDR3 nucleotides: TGTGCCAGCAGCTCTTGGACAGGCACAGATACGCAGTATTTT. It yields the protein CASSSWTGTDTQYF.

This clonotype was recorded at least ten times. Germline is not matched at one junction end, which may reflect a read error. This chain links TRBV3-1 with TRBJ2-7; D remains ambiguous. Looked up from germline, CDR1 is LGHDT and CDR2 is YNNKEL (reference sequence). The CDR3 is 13 residues long. In DNA form, the CDR3 reads TGTGCCAGCAGCCAAGTTAGCTCCCACGAGCAGTACTTC. Encoded protein: CASSQVSSHEQYF.

The chain's CDR3 is CASRHSSGDRQPQHF. The CDR3 nucleotides read TGTGCCAGCAGACACAGTTCGGGGGACCGACAGCCCCAGCATTTT. V gene TRBV28 combines with J gene TRBJ1-5; tentative D call: TRBD1 (5 bases). The V end lost 6 bases, the J end lost 7 bases, and 19 bases lay between the germline ends. The CDR3 is made up of 15 amino acids. CDR1 MDHEN and CDR2 SYDVKM come from the germline V gene.

In this sample, this clonotype turned up a few times. The CDR3 DNA sequence: TGCGCCAGCTACGGACTAGCGGGAACAGATACGCAGTATTTT. This codes for CASYGLAGTDTQYF. The chain is built from TRBV5-1 and TRBJ2-3, with 12 bases identical to TRBD2. The CDR3 totals 14 residues. V shed 7 bases and J 3 bases; nucleotides not matched to a gene: 3. Per germline, CDR1 SGHRS and CDR2 YFSETQ.

J is TRBJ2-2 and V is TRBV20-1; 16 positions match TRBD2. Germline trimming cut 5 bases from V and 3 bases from J; bases unmatched to any gene: 6. The CDR3 contains 17 residues. Germline lookup yields CDR1 DFQATT and CDR2 SNEGSKA (reference sequence). CDR3 in amino acids: CSAAGTSGRVYTGELFF. Here the CDR3 DNA reads TGCAGTGCTGCCGGGACTAGCGGGAGGGTATACACCGGGGAGCTGTTTTTT.